The clone carrying this TCR beta chain has just a few counts. Its antigen is as yet unknown. UMIs and sample barcodes were carried by the TCR alpha and TCR beta cDNA libraries that 5'RACE produced using constant-segment primers. Using its own MiXCR run on the 5' RACE reads, TCRdb lists one record per CDR3 protein. The sample lists just under 350,000 distinct CDR3 sequences, 13% occurring once. This entry belongs to a study of T-cell memory formation after mild COVID-19. The study, taken as a whole, reports: The study found balanced CD4/CD8 in clones contracting day 15 to 85 and a CD4+ lean in later expanders. The study found contracting CD4+ clones mainly in CM and EM and contracting CD8+ clones in EMRA. Memory sampled before infection contained some responding clones, suggesting cross-reactive memory joined.

This TCR was sampled from a man aged 18 to 29 who had mild COVID-19 (a few samples of this study predate the infection). Cell type and time point are not known. Sequenced: PBMCs or a T cell subset sorted from them (not recorded which).

CDR3 in DNA: TGTGCCAGCAGCCGACAGGGAAGGACCAGAGGAAACACCATATATTTT. The encoded protein is CASSRQGRTRGNTIYF. This chain uses TRBV11-2 with TRBJ1-3; 7 bases align to TRBD1. With 5 bases clipped from V and 4 bases from J, the junction kept 11 bases outside the gene matches. The CDR3 is 16 residues long. Germline V lookup: CDR1 SGHAT, CDR2 FQNNGV.